Below are 2 T cell receptor beta chains sequenced from a single sample in a study of cytomegalovirus exposure and HLA in healthy donors. The primer mix had 60 Vbeta and 13 Jbeta primers. Generated by immunoSEQ multiplex PCR, the TCRdb table keeps only in-frame clones and is missing some. The table lists some 130,000 clones, approximately 73% of them singletons. Material for sequencing was PBMCs. All receptors come from a woman aged 40-49 years in good health and CMV-seronegative.

The chain employs TRBV27 and TRBJ2-1; weak D call: TRBD2 (7 bases). The CDR3 covers 16 residues. Trimming left V 5 bases short and J 9 bases short, with 23 bases between. CDR1 MNHEY and CDR2 SMNVEV come from the germline V gene (reference sequence). The CDR3 region is CASSPQHWGGRFEQFF. CDR3 in DNA: TGTGCCAGCAGTCCACAGCACTGGGGGGGCCGATTTGAGCAGTTCTTC.

J is TRBJ2-3 and V is TRBV4-2; D is possibly TRBD1 (5 bases). CDR1 and CDR2 from the germline V gene are LGHNA and YNFKEQ. This CDR3 spans 13 amino acids. Deletions cut 7 bases from V and 0 bases from J, with 8 bases between. CDR3 sequence: CASKGLSTDTQYF. CDR3 sequence (DNA): TGTGCCAGCAAGGGGCTAAGCACAGATACGCAGTATTTT.